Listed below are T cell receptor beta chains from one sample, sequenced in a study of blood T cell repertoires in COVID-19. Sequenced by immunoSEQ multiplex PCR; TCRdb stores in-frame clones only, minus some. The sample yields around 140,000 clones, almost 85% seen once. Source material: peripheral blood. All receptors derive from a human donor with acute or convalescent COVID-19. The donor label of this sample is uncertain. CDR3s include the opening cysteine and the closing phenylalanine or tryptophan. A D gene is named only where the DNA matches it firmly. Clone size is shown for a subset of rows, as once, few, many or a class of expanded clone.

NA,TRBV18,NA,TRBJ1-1,TGTGCCAGCTCACCACTCTCCATATGGGGGGGGACTGAAGCTTTCTTT,CASSPLSIWGGTEAFF
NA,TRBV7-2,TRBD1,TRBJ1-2,TGTGCCAGCAGCTTAGGACAGGGTAACTATGGCTACACCTTC,CASSLGQGNYGYTF
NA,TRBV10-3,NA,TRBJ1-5,TGTGCCATCAGTGCGATGAAGAGCGATCCCCAGCATTTT,CAISAMKSDPQHF
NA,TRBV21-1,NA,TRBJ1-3,TGTGCCAGCAGCAGGCATCCGGACAGGGGGTCTGGAAACACCATATATTTT,CASSRHPDRGSGNTIYF
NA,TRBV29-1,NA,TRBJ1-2,TGCAGCGTTGATGCAGGGGAGCGCGGCTATGGCTACACCTTC,CSVDAGERGYGYTF
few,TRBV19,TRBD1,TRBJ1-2,TGTGCCAGTAGCAGCCAAGACAGGGAAATAGGCTACACCTTC,CASSSQDREIGYTF
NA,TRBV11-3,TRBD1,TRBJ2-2,TGTGCCAGCAGACTAACTCCGGGACAGGGGAACACCGGGGAGCTGTTTTTT,CASRLTPGQGNTGELFF
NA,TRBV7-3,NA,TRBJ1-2,TGTGCCAGCAGCTTAAACTCGGGGGACTATGGCTACACCTTC,CASSLNSGDYGYTF
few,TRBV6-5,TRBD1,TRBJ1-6,TGTGCCAGCAGTTATTATCACAGGGGGGATTCACCCCTCCACTTT,CASSYYHRGDSPLHF
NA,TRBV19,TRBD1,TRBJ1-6,TGTGCCAGTAGGAAGGACAGGGGAAGATCACCCCTCCACTTT,CASRKDRGRSPLHF
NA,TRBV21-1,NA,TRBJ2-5,TGTGCCAGCAGCACCCGGACAGTAGAAGAGACCCAGTACTTC,CASSTRTVEETQYF
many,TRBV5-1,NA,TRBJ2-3,TGCGCCAGCAGCGTTCCGGACTCCACAGATACGCAGTATTTT,CASSVPDSTDTQYF
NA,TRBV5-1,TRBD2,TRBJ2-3,TGCGCCAGCACTCTGCTAGCGGGTAACACAGATACGCAGTATTTT,CASTLLAGNTDTQYF
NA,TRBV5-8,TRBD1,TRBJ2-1,TGTGCCAGCAGCAGGGGGCTAAATGAGCAGTTCTTC,CASSRGLNEQFF
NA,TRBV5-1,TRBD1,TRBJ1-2,TGCGCCAGCAGCTTGGCCGACCCTACAGGGGTCTATGGCTACACCTTC,CASSLADPTGVYGYTF
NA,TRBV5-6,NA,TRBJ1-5,TGTGCCAGCAGCAGACGACAGGCCGGGTGGCAGCCCCAGCATTTT,CASSRRQAGWQPQHF
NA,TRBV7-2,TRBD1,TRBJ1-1,TGTGCCAGCAGCTTAGTGGGACAGTTAAAGGGTACTGAAGCTTTCTTT,CASSLVGQLKGTEAFF
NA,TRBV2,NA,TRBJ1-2,TGTGCCAGCACCGTCGGGAGTGGGAGCGCTTATGGCTACACCTTC,CASTVGSGSAYGYTF
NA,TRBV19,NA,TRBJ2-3,TGTGCCAGTAGTATAGACAGGGAAGATACGCAGTATTTT,CASSIDREDTQYF
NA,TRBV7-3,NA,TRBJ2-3,TGTGCCAGCAGCCTCGGCGGCGGCGGATATACAGATACGCAGTATTTT,CASSLGGGGYTDTQYF
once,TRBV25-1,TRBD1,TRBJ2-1,TGTGCCAGCAGTGGGACAGGGGTTATTAATGAGCAGTTCTTC,CASSGTGVINEQFF
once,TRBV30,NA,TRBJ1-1,TGTGCCTGGGGGGGAGGGAGACTCATGAACACTGAAGCTTTCTTT,CAWGGGRLMNTEAFF
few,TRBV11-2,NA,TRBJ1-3,TGTGCCAGCAGCCTAGCGACAGCCTCTGGAAACACCATATATTTT,CASSLATASGNTIYF
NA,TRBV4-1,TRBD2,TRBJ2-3,TGCGCCAGCAGCCAAGATGGGGCTCCGGCGGGGGGCACAGATACGCAGTATTTT,CASSQDGAPAGGTDTQYF
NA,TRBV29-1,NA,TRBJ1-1,TGCAGCGTGGTAGGGGTCACGAACACTGAAGCTTTCTTT,CSVVGVTNTEAFF
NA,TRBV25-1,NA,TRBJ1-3,TGTGCCAGCAGAAGGAGTTCGGCGGGAAACACCATATATTTT,CASRRSSAGNTIYF
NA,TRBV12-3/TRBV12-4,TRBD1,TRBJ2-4,TGTGCCAGCTCCTACAGGGGAATTCAGTACTTC,CASSYRGIQYF
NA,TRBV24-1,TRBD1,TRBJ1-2,TGTGCCACCAGTGACACTGACAGGGCCTATGGCTACACCTTC,CATSDTDRAYGYTF
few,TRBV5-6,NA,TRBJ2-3,TGTGCCAGCAGCTTGGTATCGGGGGTAAGAGATACGCAGTATTTT,CASSLVSGVRDTQYF
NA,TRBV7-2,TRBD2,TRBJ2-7,TGTGCCAGCAGCTTAGTAGCGGGGGCCTACGAGCAGTACTTC,CASSLVAGAYEQYF
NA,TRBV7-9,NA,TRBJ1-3,TGTGCCAGCAGCCAGATATCTGGAAACACCATATATTTT,CASSQISGNTIYF
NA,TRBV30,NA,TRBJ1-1,TGTGCCTGGAGTGTCCGGGGGGCAGGTACTGAAGCTTTCTTT,CAWSVRGAGTEAFF
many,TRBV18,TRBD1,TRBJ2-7,TGTGCCAGCTCACCAACTCGGGACAGCTCCTACGAGCAGTACTTC,CASSPTRDSSYEQYF
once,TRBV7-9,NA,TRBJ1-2,TGTGCCAGCAGCTTAGGACAGGTTTATGGCTACACCTTC,CASSLGQVYGYTF
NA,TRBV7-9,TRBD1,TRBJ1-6,TGTGCCAGCAGGGAGGGGGACAGGGTTAATTCACCCCTCCACTTT,CASREGDRVNSPLHF
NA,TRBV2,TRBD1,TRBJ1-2,TGTGCCAGCAACGGACAGGGGTATGGCTACACCTTC,CASNGQGYGYTF
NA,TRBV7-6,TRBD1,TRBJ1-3,TGTGCCAGCAGCTTGGGACAGGGGGCGGGAAACACCATATATTTT,CASSLGQGAGNTIYF
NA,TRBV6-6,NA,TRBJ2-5,TGTGCCAGCGGAAGACTAGACCTCCAAGAGACCCAGTACTTC,CASGRLDLQETQYF
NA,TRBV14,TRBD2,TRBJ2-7,TGTGCCAGCAGAATAAGCGGGGGGCCCACGGAGCAGTACTTC,CASRISGGPTEQYF
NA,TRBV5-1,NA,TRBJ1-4,TGCGCCAGCAGCTTGGACCTACAGGGCTCTAATGAAAAACTGTTTTTT,CASSLDLQGSNEKLFF
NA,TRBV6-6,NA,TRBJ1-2,TGTGCCAGCAGTACGCAGGGTTCTGGCTACACCTTC,CASSTQGSGYTF
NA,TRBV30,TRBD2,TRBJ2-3,TGTGCCTGGAGAGCACTAGCGAGAGATACGCAGTATTTT,CAWRALARDTQYF
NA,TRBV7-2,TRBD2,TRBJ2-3,TGTGCCAGCAGCTTAGCCGGACTAGCGAGAGGAGATACGCAGTATTTT,CASSLAGLARGDTQYF
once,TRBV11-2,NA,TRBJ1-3,TGTGCCAGCAGCTTAGGCCCTTCGGGCTCTGGAAACACCATATATTTT,CASSLGPSGSGNTIYF
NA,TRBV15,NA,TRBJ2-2,TGTGCCACCAGCAGAGACCTCAGAGGTGCGAACACCGGGGAGCTGTTTTTT,CATSRDLRGANTGELFF
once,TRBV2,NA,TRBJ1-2,TGTGCCAGCAGTGACATGAGGGATCCAATTAACTATGGCTACACCTTC,CASSDMRDPINYGYTF
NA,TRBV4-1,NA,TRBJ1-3,TGCGCCAGCAGCCAAGAGTGGGCATTGAACACCATATATTTT,CASSQEWALNTIYF
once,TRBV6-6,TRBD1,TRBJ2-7,TGTGCCAGCAGTTACGCTGGACAGGACAGCTCCTACGAGCAGTACTTC,CASSYAGQDSSYEQYF
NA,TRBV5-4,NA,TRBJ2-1,TGTGCCAGCAGCTTGGGAACTAGCCCCCCCTACAATGAGCAGTTCTTC,CASSLGTSPPYNEQFF
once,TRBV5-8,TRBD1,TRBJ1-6,TGTGCCAGCAGCCGAACAGGCACAGGGGGCTATAATTCACCCCTCCACTTT,CASSRTGTGGYNSPLHF
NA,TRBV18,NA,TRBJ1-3,TGTGCCAGCTCTCAACAGGGTTGGGGGACTGGAAACACCATATATTTT,CASSQQGWGTGNTIYF
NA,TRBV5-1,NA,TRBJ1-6,TGCGCCAGCAGCTTAAATCCCTCAGGGGCCAATAATTCACCCCTCCACTTT,CASSLNPSGANNSPLHF